These 21 T cell receptor beta chains share one sample of origin, sequenced in a study of cytomegalovirus exposure and HLA in healthy donors (dated by TCRdb to about 2017). The library relied on the immunoSEQ multiplex PCR assay. A mixture of 60 forward primers for TCR Vbeta segments and 13 reverse primers for TCR Jbeta segments was used in the multiplex PCR. TCRdb took this table from immuneACCESS and kept in-frame rearrangements with V and J called. Such tables lack part of the clones; where checked against another copy, unresolved V genes explain under half of the gap, and the rest is unexplained. This sample has around 67,000 clones in its table, and around 78% of those were observed once. About 8% of the sample rests with the top ten. The sequenced material came from PBMCs. Source of these receptors: a man between 18 and 35 years old in good health and CMV-seropositive.

In its sample, this clone was seen a few times. The chain recombines TRBV5-4 with TRBJ1-2; 7 bases are a match to TRBD1. The CDR3 sequence is 15 residues long. V trimming: 4 bases; J trimming: 2 bases; junction bases outside the gene matches: 8. Germline V gives CDR1 SGHNT, CDR2 YYREEE (reference sequence). Here the CDR3 DNA reads TGTGCCAGCAGCCCCTCCCCGGGACAGAACTATGGCTACACCTTC. Translation gives CASSPSPGQNYGYTF.

This clone has a handful of counts. The rearrangement links TRBV10-3 to TRBJ2-1; 9 nucleotides line up with TRBD2. V shed 0 bases, J shed 14 bases, and the junction held 17 bases outside the gene matches. Germline assignment: CDR1 ENHRY and CDR2 SYGVKD. The CDR3 length is 17 residues. CDR3 bases: TGTGCCATCAGTGAGTCAATAGGCGGAGCGGGAGGCCCCCTCGAGTTCTTC. The encoded protein is CAISESIGGAGGPLEFF.

The chain carries TRBV29-1 and TRBJ2-1; a weak D match, TRBD2 (6 bases). V lost 3 bases and J lost 9, with 15 bases in between. The length of the CDR3 is 13 residues. Germline assignment: CDR1 SQVTM and CDR2 ANQGSEA. The CDR3 reads CSVDGRERGEQFF. The CDR3 bases are TGCAGCGTTGATGGCCGGGAGAGGGGTGAGCAGTTCTTC.

The rearrangement joins TRBV4-1 to TRBJ1-1; TRBD1 aligns across 9 bases. Per the germline V gene, CDR1 is MGHRA and CDR2 is YSYEKL. The CDR3 loop spans 15 amino acids. The junction had 4 bases not matched to a gene; V was cut back by 4 bases and J by 1 base. CDR3 DNA: TGCGCCAGCAGCCGGCGGGACAGGGAGAACACTGAAGCTTTCTTT. This gives the protein CASSRRDRENTEAFF.

The chain combines TRBV10-3 with TRBJ2-7, with 9 bases matching TRBD1. Trimming removed 7 bases from V and 4 bases from J; junction bases left unmatched: 2. The CDR3 length is 12 residues. Germline CDR1 ENHRY, CDR2 SYGVKD. The CDR3 sequence: CAITDRGYEQYF. The CDR3 region has the DNA TGTGCCATCACAGACAGGGGGTACGAGCAGTACTTC.

The V and J genes are TRBV4-2 and TRBJ2-3, with D tentatively TRBD1 (7 bases). CDR1 LGHNA and CDR2 YNFKEQ come from the germline V gene. This CDR3 region has 18 residues. The V end lost 2 bases, the J end lost 1 base, and 19 bases lay between the germline ends. CDR3 DNA sequence: TGTGCCAGCAGCCAAAAAAGACAGGGAGGTCGTGGCACAGATACGCAGTATTTT. Protein: CASSQKRQGGRGTDTQYF.

The chain has TRBV30 and TRBJ2-7; D gene uncertain. This CDR3 region has 14 residues. Trimming removed 0 bases from V and 1 base from J, with 10 bases in between. The germline CDR1 and CDR2 sequences are GTSNPN and SVGIG (reference sequence). DNA of the CDR3: TGTGCCTGGAGTGTAGCCCTCCGATCCTACGAGCAGTACTTC. Its translation is CAWSVALRSYEQYF.

The rearrangement uses TRBV30 and TRBJ2-2; 8 bases map to TRBD1. This CDR3 has 14 residues. Germline CDR1 and CDR2: GTSNPN and SVGIG (reference sequence). The V segment lost 5 bases and the J segment 4 bases; nucleotides outside the gene matches: 6. The chain's CDR3 is CAWARQGSTGELFF. The CDR3 DNA follows: TGTGCCTGGGCCCGACAGGGGTCCACCGGGGAGCTGTTTTTT. Full variable domain (missing parts from reference TRBV30 and TRBJ2-2): SQTIHQWPATLVQPVGSPLSLECTVEGTSNPNLYWYRQAAGRGLQLLFYSVGIGQISSEVPQNLSASRPQDRQFILSSKKLLLSDSGFYLCAWARQGSTGELFFGEGSRLTVL.

The V gene is TRBV6-5, the J gene TRBJ2-5; perhaps TRBD2 as D (6 bases). Germline V gives CDR1 MNHEY, CDR2 SVGAGI. Trimming shortened V by 5 bases and J by 0 bases, and 10 bases separated the two germline ends. The CDR3 covers 14 residues. The CDR3 sequence: CASSTRGYQETQYF. As DNA, the CDR3 is TGTGCCAGCAGTACCCGGGGGTACCAAGAGACCCAGTACTTC.

The chain is built from TRBV10-2 and TRBJ1-1; 9 positions match TRBD1. Trimming took 6 bases from V and 4 from J; bases not matched to a gene: 6. The CDR3 runs 14 residues. The germline CDR1 and CDR2 sequences are WSHSY and SAAADI. In nucleotides, the CDR3 is TGCGCCAGCAGGGACAGGGGAGAAAGCACTGAAGCTTTCTTT. As protein: CASRDRGESTEAFF.

The CDR3 protein is CASSLVAGFTPNYGYTF. The CDR3 DNA sequence: TGTGCCAGCAGCTTAGTGGCAGGGTTCACCCCTAACTATGGCTACACCTTC. This chain uses TRBV7-8 with TRBJ1-2; maybe TRBD1 (5 bases). Germline V gene data show CDR1 as SGHVS and CDR2 as FQNEAQ. CDR3 length: 17 residues. Deletions cut 1 base from V and 0 bases from J, with 15 bases between.

V and J are TRBV6-6 and TRBJ1-4, with 9 bases lining up with TRBD1. The CDR3 has 15 residues. From germline, CDR1 is MNHNY and CDR2 SVGAGI (reference sequence). V lost 6 bases, J lost 8 bases, and 10 bases stayed unmatched. The CDR3, as DNA: TGTGCCAGCAGCACACAGGGGGCGAGGGAGGAAAAACTGTTTTTT. Encoded protein: CASSTQGAREEKLFF.

V and J are TRBV7-9 and TRBJ2-7; D call uncertain. The length of the CDR3 is 14 residues. Germline CDR1 and CDR2: SEHNR and FQNEAQ (reference sequence). Trimming took 2 bases from V and 2 from J, leaving 10 bases between them. The CDR3 nucleotides are TGTGCCAGCAGCTTATCCGGGTCAGCCTACGAGCAGTACTTC. Its translation: CASSLSGSAYEQYF.

The genes are TRBV13 and TRBJ1-6; maybe TRBD1 (5 bases). CDR1 is PRHDT, CDR2 FYEKMQ, per germline (reference sequence). This CDR3 spans 13 amino acids. V was clipped by 2 bases and J by 10 bases, with 9 bases between them. CDR3: CASSLPDRSPLHF. Written as DNA, the CDR3 is TGTGCCAGCAGCTTACCCGACAGATCACCCCTCCACTTT.

The genes are TRBV14 and TRBJ1-2; D gene uncertain. Deletions cut 0 bases from V and 4 bases from J, with 6 bases between. Germline loops: CDR1 SGHDN, CDR2 FVKESK. The CDR3 runs to 13 residues. The CDR3 bases are TGTGCCAGCAGCCAAGAGAGGGTCTATGGCTACACCTTC. The encoded protein is CASSQERVYGYTF.

The chain uses TRBV18 and TRBJ1-2; a possible D gene is TRBD1 (5 bases). Trimming removed 0 bases from V and 4 bases from J, with 12 bases in between. The V gene's germline CDR1 is KGHSH and CDR2 LQKENI. The CDR3 is made up of 15 amino acids. The CDR3 region is CASSPPQGLTYGYTF. For the CDR3, the DNA is TGTGCCAGCTCACCACCGCAGGGCTTAACCTATGGCTACACCTTC.

This clone has just a few counts. The genes are TRBV5-1 and TRBJ1-4; TRBD1 matches 7 bases. V shed 2 bases, J shed 8 bases, and the junction held 15 bases outside the gene matches. This CDR3 is 17 amino acids long. Germline lookup yields CDR1 SGHRS and CDR2 YFSETQ. In nucleotides, the CDR3 is TGCGCCAGCAGCTTAGGGACAGCCGAGGGGAGGCAGGAAAAACTGTTTTTT. As protein: CASSLGTAEGRQEKLFF.

This clone was picked up a small number of times. Other DNA sequences in this sample translate to the same CDR3. The rearrangement links TRBV7-2 to TRBJ2-3; D is uncertain. This CDR3 is 12 amino acids long. Germline assignment: CDR1 SGHTA and CDR2 FQGNSA. Between the trimmed V and J ends, which lost 4 bases and 2 bases, there was a span of 4 bases. The CDR3 bases are TGTGCCAGCAGCTCCTACACAGATACGCAGTATTTT. Translation gives CASSSYTDTQYF.

This clone occurred once. The chain links TRBV5-1 to TRBJ2-1; the match to TRBD2 covers 15 bases. CDR1 is SGHRS, CDR2 YFSETQ, per germline. The V and J ends lost 4 bases and 8 bases, in that order; junction bases with no gene match: 7. This CDR3 is built from 16 residues. CDR3 in amino acids: CASSMGLAGGIDEQFF. The DNA for the CDR3 is TGCGCCAGCAGCATGGGACTAGCGGGGGGTATCGATGAGCAGTTCTTC.

The rearrangement joins TRBV4-2 to TRBJ1-3, with 10 bases identical to TRBD1. V gave up 0 bases and J gave up 3 bases; unmatched junction bases: 17. Germline CDR1 reads LGHNA; CDR2 reads YNFKEQ. CDR3 size: 21 residues. The CDR3 is CASSQDGPDRGRLDIGNTIYF. CDR3 nucleotide sequence: TGTGCCAGCAGCCAAGATGGCCCCGACAGGGGGCGACTTGATATTGGAAACACCATATATTTT.

This chain links TRBV7-9 with TRBJ1-2, with a possible D match to TRBD1 (5 bases). Germline V gives CDR1 SEHNR, CDR2 FQNEAQ (reference sequence). The CDR3 runs 14 residues. V gave up 4 bases and J gave up 8 bases, with 17 bases separating them. The CDR3 region is CASSSQGRLGGYTF. CDR3 sequence (DNA): TGTGCCAGCAGCTCCCAGGGCAGATTAGGCGGCTACACCTTC.